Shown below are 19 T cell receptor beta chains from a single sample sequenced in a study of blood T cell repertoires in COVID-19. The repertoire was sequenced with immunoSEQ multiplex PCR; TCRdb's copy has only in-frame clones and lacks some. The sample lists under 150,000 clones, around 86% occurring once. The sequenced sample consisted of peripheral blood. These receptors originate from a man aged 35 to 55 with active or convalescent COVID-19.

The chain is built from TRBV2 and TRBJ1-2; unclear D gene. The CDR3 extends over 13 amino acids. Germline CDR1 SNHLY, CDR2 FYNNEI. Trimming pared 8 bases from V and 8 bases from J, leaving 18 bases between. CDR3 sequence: CASCTTEPWGYTF. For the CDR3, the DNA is TGTGCCAGCTGTACAACGGAGCCGTGGGGCTACACCTTC.

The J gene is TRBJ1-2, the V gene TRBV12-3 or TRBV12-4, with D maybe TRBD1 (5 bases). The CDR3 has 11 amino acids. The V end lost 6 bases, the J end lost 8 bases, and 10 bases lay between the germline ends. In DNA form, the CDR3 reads TGTGCCAGCAGGGAAAGGGGAGGCTACACCTTC. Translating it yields CASRERGGYTF.

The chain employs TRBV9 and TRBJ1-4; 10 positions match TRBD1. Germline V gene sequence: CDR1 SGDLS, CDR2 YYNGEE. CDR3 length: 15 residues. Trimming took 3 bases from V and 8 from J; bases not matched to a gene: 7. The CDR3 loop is CASSARQGANEKLFF. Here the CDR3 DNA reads TGTGCCAGCAGCGCCCGACAGGGGGCAAACGAAAAACTGTTTTTT.

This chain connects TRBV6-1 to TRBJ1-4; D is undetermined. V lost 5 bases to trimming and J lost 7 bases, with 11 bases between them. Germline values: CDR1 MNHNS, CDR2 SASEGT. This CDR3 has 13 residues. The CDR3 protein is CASSSVVSEKLFF. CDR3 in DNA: TGTGCCAGCAGTTCCGTTGTGAGTGAAAAACTGTTTTTT.

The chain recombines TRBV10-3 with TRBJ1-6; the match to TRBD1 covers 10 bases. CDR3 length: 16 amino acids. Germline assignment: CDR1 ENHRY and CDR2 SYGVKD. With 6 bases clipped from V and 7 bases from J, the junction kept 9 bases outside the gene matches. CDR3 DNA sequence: TGTGCCATCAGCACGACAGGGGGCGGCGGAAATTCACCCCTCCACTTT. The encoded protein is CAISTTGGGGNSPLHF.

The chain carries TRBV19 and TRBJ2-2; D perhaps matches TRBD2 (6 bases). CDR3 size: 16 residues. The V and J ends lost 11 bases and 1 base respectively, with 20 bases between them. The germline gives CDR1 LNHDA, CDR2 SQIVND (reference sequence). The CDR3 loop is CASKGEQGLNTGELFF. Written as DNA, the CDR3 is TGTGCCTCAAAAGGAGAGCAGGGACTGAACACCGGGGAGCTGTTTTTT.

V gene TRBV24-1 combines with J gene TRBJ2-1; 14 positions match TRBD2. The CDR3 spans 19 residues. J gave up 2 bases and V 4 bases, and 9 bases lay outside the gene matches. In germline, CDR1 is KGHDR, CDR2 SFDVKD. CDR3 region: CATSEGGLAGGQTYNEQFF. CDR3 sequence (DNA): TGTGCCACCAGTGAAGGAGGACTAGCGGGGGGACAAACCTACAATGAGCAGTTCTTC.

CDR3 in DNA: TGTGCCAGCAGACGAGGGACAGCGAACACAGATACGCAGTATTTT. This translates into CASRRGTANTDTQYF. The chain couples TRBV4-2 to TRBJ2-3; 7 bases are a match to TRBD1. J was trimmed by 2 bases and V by 6 bases; bases with no gene match: 8. Germline CDR1 is LGHNA and CDR2 is YNFKEQ. This CDR3 region has 15 residues.

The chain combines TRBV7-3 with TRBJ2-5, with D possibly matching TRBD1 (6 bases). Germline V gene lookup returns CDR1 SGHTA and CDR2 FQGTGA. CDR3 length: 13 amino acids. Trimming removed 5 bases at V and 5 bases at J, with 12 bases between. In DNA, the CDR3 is TGTGCCAGCAGCCCCGGACAGTATGAGACCCAGTACTTC. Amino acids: CASSPGQYETQYF.

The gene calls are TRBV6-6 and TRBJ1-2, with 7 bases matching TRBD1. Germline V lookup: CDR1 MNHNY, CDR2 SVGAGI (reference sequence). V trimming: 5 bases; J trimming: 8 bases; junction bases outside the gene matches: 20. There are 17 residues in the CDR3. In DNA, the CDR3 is TGTGCCAGCAGTCAGACAGGGAAGGGGGAAAAATATTTAGGCTACACCTTC. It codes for CASSQTGKGEKYLGYTF.

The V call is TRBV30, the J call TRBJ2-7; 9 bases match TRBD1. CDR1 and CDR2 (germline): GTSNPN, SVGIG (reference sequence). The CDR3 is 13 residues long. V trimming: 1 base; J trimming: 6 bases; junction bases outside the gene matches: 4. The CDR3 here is CAWSGQGDSEQYF. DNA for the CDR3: TGTGCCTGGAGTGGACAGGGGGATAGCGAGCAGTACTTC.

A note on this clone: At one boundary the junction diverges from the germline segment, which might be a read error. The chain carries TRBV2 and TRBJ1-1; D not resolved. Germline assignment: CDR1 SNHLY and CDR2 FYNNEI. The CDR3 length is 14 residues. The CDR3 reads CASSDGLTNSEAFF. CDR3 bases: TGTGCCAGCAGTGATGGACTGACGAACTCTGAAGCTTTCTTT.

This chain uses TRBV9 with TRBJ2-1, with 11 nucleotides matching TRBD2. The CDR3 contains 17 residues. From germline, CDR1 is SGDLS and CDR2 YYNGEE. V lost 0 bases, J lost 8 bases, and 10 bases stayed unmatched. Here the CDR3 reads CASSVAPGLAGGHEQFF. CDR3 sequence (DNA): TGTGCCAGCAGCGTAGCTCCGGGGTTAGCGGGGGGGCATGAGCAGTTCTTC. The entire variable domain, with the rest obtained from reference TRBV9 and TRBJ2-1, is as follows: DSGVTQTPKHLITATGQRVTLRCSPRSGDLSVYWYQQSLDQGLQFLIQYYNGEERAKGNILERFSAQQFPDLHSELNLSSLELGDSALYFCASSVAPGLAGGHEQFFGPGTRLTVL.

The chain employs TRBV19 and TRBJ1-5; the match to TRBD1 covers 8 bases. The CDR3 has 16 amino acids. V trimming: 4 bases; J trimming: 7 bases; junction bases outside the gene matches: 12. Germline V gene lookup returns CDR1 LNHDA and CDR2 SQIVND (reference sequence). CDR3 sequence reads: CASSRGSDRGGQPQHF. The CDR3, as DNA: TGTGCCAGTAGTAGGGGGAGCGACAGGGGCGGACAGCCCCAGCATTTT.

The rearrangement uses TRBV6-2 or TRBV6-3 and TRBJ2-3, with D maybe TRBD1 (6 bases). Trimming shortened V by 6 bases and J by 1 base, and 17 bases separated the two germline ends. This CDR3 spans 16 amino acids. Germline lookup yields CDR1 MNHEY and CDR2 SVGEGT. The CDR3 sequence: CASSPNRALGTDTQYF. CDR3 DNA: TGTGCCAGCAGCCCCAACAGGGCTTTGGGCACAGATACGCAGTATTTT.

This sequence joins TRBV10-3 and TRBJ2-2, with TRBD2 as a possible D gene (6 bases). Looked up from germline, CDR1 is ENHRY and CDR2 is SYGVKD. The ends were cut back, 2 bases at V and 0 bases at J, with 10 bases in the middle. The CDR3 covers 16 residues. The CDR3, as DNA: TGTGCCATCAGTGAGAGTCGGGGGACGAACACCGGGGAGCTGTTTTTT. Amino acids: CAISESRGTNTGELFF.

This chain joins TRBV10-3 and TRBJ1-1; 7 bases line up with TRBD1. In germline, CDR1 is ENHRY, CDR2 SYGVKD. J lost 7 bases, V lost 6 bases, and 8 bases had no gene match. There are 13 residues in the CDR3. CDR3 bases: TGTGCCATCAGGGGACAGAGCTACGGTGAAGCTTTCTTT. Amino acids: CAIRGQSYGEAFF.

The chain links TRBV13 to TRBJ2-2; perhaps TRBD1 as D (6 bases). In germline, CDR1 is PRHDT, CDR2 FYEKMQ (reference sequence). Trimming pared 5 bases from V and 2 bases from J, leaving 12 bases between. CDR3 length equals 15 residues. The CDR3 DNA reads TGTGCCAGCAGCCCGGGACACCGAAACACCGGGGAGCTGTTTTTT. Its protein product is CASSPGHRNTGELFF.

The CDR3 DNA follows: TGTGCCAGCAGCCAGATACAGGGGGGCACAGATACGCAGTATTTT. This codes for CASSQIQGGTDTQYF. The V gene is TRBV3-1 (or the pseudogene TRBV3-2), the J gene TRBJ2-3, with 8 nucleotides matching TRBD1. Germline V CDR1 and CDR2: LGHDT, YNNKEL (reference sequence). V lost 3 bases, J lost 1 base, and 3 bases stayed unmatched. The CDR3 has 15 amino acids.